The TCR beta chain under discussion was sequenced for a study of OX40 agonist ivuxolimab in advanced cancers. Study-wide background: The patients got ivuxolimab, which is an agonistic anti-OX40 (CD134) antibody. The dose-escalation cohort was about 83% male, with a mean age of around 60 years, ranging about 23 to 80.

The CDR3 loop spans 17 amino acids. V gave up 1 base and J gave up 1 base, with 17 bases separating them. Germline lookup yields CDR1 GTSNPN and CDR2 SVGIG (reference sequence). In regard to this clone: Antigen specificity is unknown.

No patient had autoimmune disease or received systemic immunosuppression. The protocol was immunoSEQ multiplex PCR, while the TCRdb copy is restricted to in-frame clones and leaves out a portion. The sample comprises approximately 16,000 clones, approximately 86% of which are singletons, and about 3.9% rests with the top ten. Study-wide findings and caveats: What antigens the expanded peripheral T cells recognized was never established.

This clonotype was sampled from an adult with an advanced solid tumor such as melanoma, head and neck, liver or kidney cancer. V and J are TRBV30 and TRBJ1-5, with a weak D call TRBD1 (5 bases). This specimen was CD4+ or CD8+ T cells sorted from blood, taken in a trial of the OX40 agonist ivuxolimab. The CDR3 bases are TGTGCCTGGAGTGGAAAAAGGCAGGGTGTAAGCAATCAGCCCCAGCATTTT. Encoded protein: CAWSGKRQGVSNQPQHF. The full variable domain, rest sourced from reference TRBV30 and TRBJ1-5, is SQTIHQWPATLVQPVGSPLSLECTVEGTSNPNLYWYRQAAGRGLQLLFYSVGIGQISSEVPQNLSASRPQDRQFILSSKKLLLSDSGFYLCAWSGKRQGVSNQPQHFGDGTRLSIL.